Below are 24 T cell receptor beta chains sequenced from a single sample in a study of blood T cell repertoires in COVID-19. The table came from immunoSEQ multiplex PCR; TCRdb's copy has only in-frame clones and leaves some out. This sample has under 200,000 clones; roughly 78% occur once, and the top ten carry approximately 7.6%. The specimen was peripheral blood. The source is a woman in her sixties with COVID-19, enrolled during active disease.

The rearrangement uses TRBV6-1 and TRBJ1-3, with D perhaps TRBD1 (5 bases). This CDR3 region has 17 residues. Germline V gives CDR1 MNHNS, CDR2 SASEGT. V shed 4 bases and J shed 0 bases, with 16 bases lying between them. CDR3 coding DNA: TGTGCCAGCAGTGCCACAGGTGCTCTGAGCTCTGGAAACACCATATATTTT. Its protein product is CASSATGALSSGNTIYF.

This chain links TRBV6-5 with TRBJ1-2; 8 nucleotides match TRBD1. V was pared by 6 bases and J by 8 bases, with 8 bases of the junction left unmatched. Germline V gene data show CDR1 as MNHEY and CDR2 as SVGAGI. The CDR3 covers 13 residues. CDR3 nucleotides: TGTGCCAGCAGATACGGACAGGGACGAGGCTACACCTTC. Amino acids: CASRYGQGRGYTF.

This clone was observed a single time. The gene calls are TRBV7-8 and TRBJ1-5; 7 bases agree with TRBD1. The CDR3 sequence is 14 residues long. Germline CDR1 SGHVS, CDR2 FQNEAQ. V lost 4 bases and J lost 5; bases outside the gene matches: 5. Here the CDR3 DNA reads TGTGCCAGCAGCTCCGGGACAGTTTATCAGCCCCAGCATTTT. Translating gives CASSSGTVYQPQHF.

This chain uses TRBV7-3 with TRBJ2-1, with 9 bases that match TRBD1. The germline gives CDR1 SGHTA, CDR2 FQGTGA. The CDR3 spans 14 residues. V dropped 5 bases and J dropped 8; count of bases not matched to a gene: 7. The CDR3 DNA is TGTGCCAGCAGCCCAGAACAGGGGGCCGATGAGCAGTTCTTC. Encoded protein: CASSPEQGADEQFF.

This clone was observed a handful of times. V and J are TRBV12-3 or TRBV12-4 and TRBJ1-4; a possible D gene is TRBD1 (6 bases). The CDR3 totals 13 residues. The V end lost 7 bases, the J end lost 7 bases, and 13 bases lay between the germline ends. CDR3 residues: CASNRERGEKLFF. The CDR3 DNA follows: TGTGCCAGCAACAGGGAACGGGGTGAAAAACTGTTTTTT.

This CDR3 reads CASSSTGHTEAFF. The CDR3 DNA is TGTGCCAGCAGCTCGACAGGACACACTGAAGCTTTCTTT. The chain is built from TRBV7-3 and TRBJ1-1; TRBD1 is a possible D gene (6 bases). V gave up 4 bases and J gave up 3 bases, with 9 bases separating them. This CDR3 comprises 13 residues. Germline-derived CDR1 and CDR2 are SGHTA and FQGTGA.

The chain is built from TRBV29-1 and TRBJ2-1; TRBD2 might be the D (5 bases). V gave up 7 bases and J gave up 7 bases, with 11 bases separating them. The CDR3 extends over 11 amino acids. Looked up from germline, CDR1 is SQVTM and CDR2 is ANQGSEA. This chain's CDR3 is CSAQRGNEQFF. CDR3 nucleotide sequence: TGCAGCGCCCAGCGAGGGAATGAGCAGTTCTTC.

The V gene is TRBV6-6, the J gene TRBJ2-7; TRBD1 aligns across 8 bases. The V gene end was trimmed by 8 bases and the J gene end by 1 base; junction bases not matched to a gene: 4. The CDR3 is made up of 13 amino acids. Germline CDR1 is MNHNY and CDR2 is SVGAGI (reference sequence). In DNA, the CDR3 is TGTGCCAGCGACAGGGGCCGATCCTACGAGCAGTACGTC. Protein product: CASDRGRSYEQYV.

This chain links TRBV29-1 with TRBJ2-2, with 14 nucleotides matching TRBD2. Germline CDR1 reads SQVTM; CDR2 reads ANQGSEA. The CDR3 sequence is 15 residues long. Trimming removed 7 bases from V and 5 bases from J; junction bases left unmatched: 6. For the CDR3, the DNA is TGCAGCGCGAGACTAGCGGGAGGGGGAACCGGGGAGCTGTTTTTT. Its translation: CSARLAGGGTGELFF.

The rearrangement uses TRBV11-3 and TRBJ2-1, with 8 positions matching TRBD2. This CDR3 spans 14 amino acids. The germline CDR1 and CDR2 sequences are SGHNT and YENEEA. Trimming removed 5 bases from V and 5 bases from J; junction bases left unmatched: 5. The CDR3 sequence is CASSQGLANNEQFF. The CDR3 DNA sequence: TGTGCCAGCAGCCAAGGACTAGCCAACAATGAGCAGTTCTTC.

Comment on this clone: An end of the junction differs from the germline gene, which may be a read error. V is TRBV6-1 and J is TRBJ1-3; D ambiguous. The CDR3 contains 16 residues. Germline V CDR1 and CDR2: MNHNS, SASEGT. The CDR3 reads CASREGFWSSGNTIYF. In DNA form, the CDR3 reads TGTGCCAGCAGGGAAGGTTTCTGGAGCTCTGGAAACACCATATATTTT.

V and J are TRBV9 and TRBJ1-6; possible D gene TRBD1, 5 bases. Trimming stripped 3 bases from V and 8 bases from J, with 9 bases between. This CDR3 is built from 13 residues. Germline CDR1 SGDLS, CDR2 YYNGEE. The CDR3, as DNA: TGTGCCAGCAGCGAAACAGGCGATTCACCCCTCCACTTT. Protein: CASSETGDSPLHF. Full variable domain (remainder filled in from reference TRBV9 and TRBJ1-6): DSGVTQTPKHLITATGQRVTLRCSPRSGDLSVYWYQQSLDQGLQFLIQYYNGEERAKGNILERFSAQQFPDLHSELNLSSLELGDSALYFCASSETGDSPLHFGNGTRLTVT.

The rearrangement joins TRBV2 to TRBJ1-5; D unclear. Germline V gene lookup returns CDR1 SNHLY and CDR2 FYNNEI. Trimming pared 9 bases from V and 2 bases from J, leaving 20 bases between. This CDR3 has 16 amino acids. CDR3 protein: CASALLRVGGNQPQHF. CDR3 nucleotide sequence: TGTGCCAGTGCCCTTCTCCGGGTGGGAGGCAATCAGCCCCAGCATTTT.

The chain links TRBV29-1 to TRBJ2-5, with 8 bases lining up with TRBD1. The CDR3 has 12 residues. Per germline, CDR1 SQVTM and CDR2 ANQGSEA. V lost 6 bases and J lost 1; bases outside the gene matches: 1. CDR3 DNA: TGCAGCGTCGACAGGGGCCAAGAGACCCAGTACTTC. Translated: CSVDRGQETQYF.

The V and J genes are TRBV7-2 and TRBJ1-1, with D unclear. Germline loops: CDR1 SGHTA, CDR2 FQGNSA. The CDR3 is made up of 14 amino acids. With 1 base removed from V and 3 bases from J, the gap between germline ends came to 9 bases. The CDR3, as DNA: TGTGCCAGCAGCTTAGGTCCGGGTTACACTGAAGCTTTCTTT. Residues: CASSLGPGYTEAFF.

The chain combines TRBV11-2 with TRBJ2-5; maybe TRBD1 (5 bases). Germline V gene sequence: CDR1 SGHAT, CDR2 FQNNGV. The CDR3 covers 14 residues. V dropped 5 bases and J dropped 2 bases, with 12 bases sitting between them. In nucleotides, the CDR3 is TGTGCCAGCAGCCCAACAGGATTTCAAGAGACCCAGTACTTC. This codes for CASSPTGFQETQYF.

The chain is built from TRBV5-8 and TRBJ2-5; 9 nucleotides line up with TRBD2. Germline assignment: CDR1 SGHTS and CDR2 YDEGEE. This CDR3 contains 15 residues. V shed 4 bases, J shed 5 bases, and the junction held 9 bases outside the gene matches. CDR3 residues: CASSGRTSAWETQYF. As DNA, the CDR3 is TGTGCCAGCAGCGGAAGGACTAGCGCTTGGGAGACCCAGTACTTC.

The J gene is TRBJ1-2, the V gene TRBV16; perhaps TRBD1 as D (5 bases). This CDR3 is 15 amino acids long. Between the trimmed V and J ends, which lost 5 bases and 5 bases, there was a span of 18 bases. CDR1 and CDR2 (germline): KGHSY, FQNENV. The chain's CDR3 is CASSATGTSSYGYTF. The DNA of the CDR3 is TGTGCCAGCAGCGCCACAGGTACCTCTTCGTATGGCTACACCTTC.

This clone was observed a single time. CDR3 sequence: CASSSQDRPYGEQFF. For the CDR3, the DNA is TGTGCCAGCAGCTCTCAGGACAGGCCCTACGGTGAGCAGTTCTTC. The V and J genes are TRBV11-3 and TRBJ2-1; TRBD1 matches at 7 bases. Germline V gene sequence: CDR1 SGHNT, CDR2 YENEEA. The ends lost 4 bases at V and 9 bases at J; junction bases unmatched: 12. The CDR3 consists of 15 residues.

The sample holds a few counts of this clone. The CDR3 spells CAWSLFGGYADTQYF. The CDR3 region has the DNA TGTGCCTGGAGTCTTTTTGGGGGGTATGCAGATACGCAGTATTTT. The gene calls are TRBV30 and TRBJ2-3, with D tentatively TRBD2 (6 bases). The germline V gene has CDR1 GTSNPN and CDR2 SVGIG (reference sequence). The CDR3 runs 15 residues. V was clipped by 2 bases and J by 4 bases, with 16 bases between them.

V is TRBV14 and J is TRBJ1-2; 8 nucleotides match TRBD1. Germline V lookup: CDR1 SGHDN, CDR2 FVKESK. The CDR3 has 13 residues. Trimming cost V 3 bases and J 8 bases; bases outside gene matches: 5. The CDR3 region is CASSQDRVGGYTF. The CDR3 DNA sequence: TGTGCCAGCAGCCAGGACAGGGTAGGCGGCTACACCTTC.

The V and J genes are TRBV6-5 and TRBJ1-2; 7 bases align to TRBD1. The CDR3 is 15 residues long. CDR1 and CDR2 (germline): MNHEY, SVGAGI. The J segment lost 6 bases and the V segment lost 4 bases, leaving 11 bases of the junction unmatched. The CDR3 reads CASSFNRGRRDGYTF. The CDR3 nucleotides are TGTGCCAGCAGTTTTAACAGGGGAAGGAGGGATGGCTACACCTTC.

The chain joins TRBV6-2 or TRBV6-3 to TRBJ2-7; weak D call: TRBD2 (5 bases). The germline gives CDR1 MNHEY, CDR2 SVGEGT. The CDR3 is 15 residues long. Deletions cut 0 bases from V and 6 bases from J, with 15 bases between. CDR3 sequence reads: CASSYSHGIEGEQYF. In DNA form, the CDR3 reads TGTGCCAGCAGTTACTCCCACGGGATCGAAGGCGAGCAGTACTTC.

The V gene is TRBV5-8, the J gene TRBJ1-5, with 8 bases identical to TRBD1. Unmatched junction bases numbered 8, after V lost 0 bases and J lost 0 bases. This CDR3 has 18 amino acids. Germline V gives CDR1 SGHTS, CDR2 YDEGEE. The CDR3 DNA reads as TGTGCCAGCAGCTTGGACCGGACAGGGAAATATAGCAATCAGCCCCAGCATTTT. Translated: CASSLDRTGKYSNQPQHF.